This entry lists 26 T cell receptor beta chains sequenced from one sample in a study of T cell responses to AZD1222 COVID-19 vaccine. Using immunoSEQ multiplex PCR, the repertoire was profiled, and TCRdb retains in-frame clones only, with some absent. In the table there are some 130,000 clones, more than 75% of which are singletons. The sample in question was peripheral blood, obtained 28 days after the second AZD1222 dose. These receptors came from an adult who received the AZD1222 COVID-19 vaccine.

The V call is TRBV7-9, the J call TRBJ2-3; D is uncertain. The V and J ends lost 11 bases and 2 bases respectively, with 11 bases between them. This CDR3 contains 12 residues. Per germline, CDR1 SEHNR and CDR2 FQNEAQ (reference sequence). CDR3 protein: CAGTTNTDTQYF. The CDR3 DNA sequence: TGTGCCGGTACAACTAACACAGATACGCAGTATTTT.

In DNA, the CDR3 is TGTGCCAGCAGTTCTGCGGGGGCTGGGAACACTGAAGCTTTCTTT. Residues: CASSSAGAGNTEAFF. V and J are TRBV6-5 and TRBJ1-1; D perhaps matches TRBD1 (6 bases). Trimming cost V 4 bases and J 1 base, with 13 bases left between them. Germline V CDR1 and CDR2: MNHEY, SVGAGI. The length of the CDR3 is 15 residues.

This clone was found once. The chain links TRBV6-2 or TRBV6-3 to TRBJ1-1; D may be TRBD1 (6 bases). The V gene lost 5 bases and the J gene lost 1 base, with 11 bases spanning the gap. From germline, CDR1 is MNHEY and CDR2 SVGEGT. This CDR3 comprises 14 residues. CDR3: CASSLQGQNTEAFF. The CDR3 DNA sequence: TGTGCCAGCAGTCTACAGGGCCAGAACACTGAAGCTTTCTTT.

This clone was counted a single time. This sequence joins TRBV11-3 and TRBJ2-1; 12 nucleotides agree with TRBD2. The junction had 4 bases not matched to a gene; V was cut back by 0 bases and J by 10 bases. Per germline, CDR1 SGHNT and CDR2 YENEEA. This CDR3 region has 15 residues. CDR3 residues: CASSLDWTSGTEQFF. In nucleotides, the CDR3 is TGTGCCAGCAGCTTAGATTGGACTAGCGGGACAGAGCAGTTCTTC.

V usage is TRBV19 and J usage is TRBJ2-3; TRBD2 matches 9 bases. V shed 6 bases and J 0 bases; nucleotides not matched to a gene: 10. Germline assignment: CDR1 LNHDA and CDR2 SQIVND (reference sequence). The CDR3 sequence is 17 residues long. The CDR3 DNA follows: TGTGCCAGTAGGACCCCCTGGGGACTAGCTAGCACAGATACGCAGTATTTT. Its protein is CASRTPWGLASTDTQYF.

This rearrangement joins TRBV19 to TRBJ1-3; 7 bases map to TRBD1. V trimming: 10 bases; J trimming: 0 bases; junction bases outside the gene matches: 9. This CDR3 is 15 amino acids long. Germline V CDR1 and CDR2: LNHDA, SQIVND (reference sequence). CDR3 bases: TGTGCCACCCGACAGGGCTTCTCCTCTGGAAACACCATATATTTT. This encodes CATRQGFSSGNTIYF.

The rearrangement joins TRBV6-5 to TRBJ1-6; the D is unclear. Germline CDR1 reads MNHEY; CDR2 reads SVGAGI. This CDR3 comprises 15 residues. Trimming cost V 5 bases and J 0 bases, with 8 bases left between them. DNA of the CDR3: TGTGCCAGCAGTACAGCCTCCTCCTATAATTCACCCCTCCACTTT. This sequence encodes CASSTASSYNSPLHF.

The chain joins TRBV28 to TRBJ1-4; 8 bases agree with TRBD1. Unmatched junction bases numbered 5, after V lost 6 bases and J lost 8 bases. Per the germline V gene, CDR1 is MDHEN and CDR2 is SYDVKM. The CDR3 loop spans 13 amino acids. DNA of the CDR3: TGTGCCAGCAGGATGACAGGGGACGAAAAACTGTTTTTT. Its protein is CASRMTGDEKLFF.

The chain couples TRBV7-9 to TRBJ2-7, with D possibly being TRBD1 or TRBD2 (5 bases each). CDR1 is SEHNR, CDR2 FQNEAQ, per germline (reference sequence). Trimming shortened V by 1 base and J by 5 bases, and 6 bases separated the two germline ends. The CDR3 spans 12 residues. CDR3 amino acids: CASSLGGDEQYF. The CDR3, as DNA: TGTGCCAGCAGCTTAGGAGGGGACGAGCAGTACTTC.

This clone was picked up a small number of times. The chain joins TRBV4-1 to TRBJ2-1; 10 bases match TRBD2. The CDR3 contains 13 residues. Germline CDR1 reads MGHRA; CDR2 reads YSYEKL. Trimming removed 6 bases from V and 10 bases from J; junction bases left unmatched: 6. CDR3 sequence reads: CASSLQLAGEQFF. CDR3 DNA: TGCGCCAGCAGTCTACAACTAGCGGGGGAGCAGTTCTTC.

This sequence joins TRBV7-2 and TRBJ2-7; 7 positions match TRBD2. CDR3 length: 14 residues. Germline assignment: CDR1 SGHTA and CDR2 FQGNSA. V shed 0 bases and J 4 bases; nucleotides not matched to a gene: 3. Here the CDR3 DNA reads TGTGCCAGCAGCTTAGCGCGGGAGACATACGAGCAGTACTTC. It yields the protein CASSLARETYEQYF. Supplemented by reference TRBV7-2 and TRBJ2-7, the full variable domain reads GAGVSQSPSNKVTEKGKDVELRCDPISGHTALYWYRQSLGQGLEFLIYFQGNSAPDKSGLPSDRFSAERTGGSVSTLTIQRTQQEDSAVYLCASSLARETYEQYFGPGTRLTVT.

The chain has TRBV4-2 and TRBJ2-1; 15 bases are a match to TRBD2. This CDR3 comprises 15 residues. With 4 bases clipped from V and 7 bases from J, the junction kept 2 bases outside the gene matches. Germline values: CDR1 LGHNA, CDR2 YNFKEQ. The CDR3 DNA is TGTGCCAGCAGCCGGACTAGCGGGAGGGCAAATGAGCAGTTCTTC. Amino acid sequence: CASSRTSGRANEQFF.

J is TRBJ2-2 and V is TRBV9, with D possibly TRBD1 on 5 matching bases. The CDR3 totals 15 residues. V lost 1 base to trimming and J lost 5 bases, with 12 bases between them. Germline assignment: CDR1 SGDLS and CDR2 YYNGEE. CDR3 sequence (DNA): TGTGCCAGCAGCGTATCGGACATATCAACCGGGGAGCTGTTTTTT. Translation gives CASSVSDISTGELFF. The whole variable domain, remainder taken from reference TRBV9 and TRBJ2-2, is DSGVTQTPKHLITATGQRVTLRCSPRSGDLSVYWYQQSLDQGLQFLIQYYNGEERAKGNILERFSAQQFPDLHSELNLSSLELGDSALYFCASSVSDISTGELFFGEGSRLTVL.

V is TRBV5-1 and J is TRBJ2-7; 7 bases agree with TRBD1. With 4 bases clipped from V and 7 bases from J, the junction kept 14 bases outside the gene matches. Per germline, CDR1 SGHRS and CDR2 YFSETQ. This CDR3 comprises 15 residues. The CDR3 spells CASSRNGQDNREQYF. The DNA for the CDR3 is TGCGCCAGCAGCCGAAACGGACAGGATAACCGAGAGCAGTACTTC.

This clone has more than one count but fewer than ten. The rearrangement joins TRBV30 to TRBJ1-2, with TRBD1 matching over 8 bases. The CDR3 is made up of 15 amino acids. Germline lookup yields CDR1 GTSNPN and CDR2 SVGIG (reference sequence). Trimming at V came to 4 bases and at J to 1 base, leaving 8 bases not matched to a gene. The CDR3 coding sequence is TGTGCCTGGAACCCCCCGGGACAGGTTAACTATGGCTACACCTTC. This gives the protein CAWNPPGQVNYGYTF.

The chain links TRBV3-1 (or the pseudogene TRBV3-2) to TRBJ2-1; tentative D call: TRBD2 (6 bases). Looked up from germline, CDR1 is LGHDT and CDR2 is YNNKEL (reference sequence). There are 16 residues in the CDR3. Trimming took off 4 bases at V and 5 bases at J, with 18 bases between the two ends. CDR3: CASSLLATRTNNEQFF. The CDR3 DNA is TGTGCCAGCAGCCTGCTAGCGACTCGAACCAACAATGAGCAGTTCTTC.

Here the CDR3 DNA reads TGTGCCAGTAGTACCAGGGACAGCGTCTCCTACAATGAGCAGTTCTTC. Translated: CASSTRDSVSYNEQFF. This chain connects TRBV19 to TRBJ2-1; 7 positions agree with TRBD1. The CDR3 consists of 16 residues. Trimming cost V 4 bases and J 0 bases; bases outside gene matches: 6. Germline values: CDR1 LNHDA, CDR2 SQIVND (reference sequence).

The chain carries TRBV21-1 and TRBJ2-7; TRBD2 is the table's D call and was not checked against the DNA. TRBV21-1 is a pseudogene locus. The CDR3 consists of 19 residues. The CDR3 reads CASSKGRASSSKLSYEQYF. CDR3 nucleotide sequence: TGTGCCAGCAGCAAAGGTCGGGCTAGCTCGTCCAAGCTAAGTTACGAGCAGTACTTC.

The chain has TRBV6-4 and TRBJ2-1; 7 bases match TRBD2. Trimming took 2 bases from V and 5 from J; bases not matched to a gene: 0. Germline V gene data show CDR1 as MRHNA and CDR2 as SNTAGT. CDR3 length: 13 amino acids. CDR3 coding DNA: TGTGCCAGCAGTGACGGGACTAACAATGAGCAGTTCTTC. Its translation: CASSDGTNNEQFF.

This chain uses TRBV9 with TRBJ2-3, with 9 bases identical to TRBD2. Germline loops: CDR1 SGDLS, CDR2 YYNGEE. With V trimmed by 0 bases and J by 6 bases, 8 bases remained unmatched. The CDR3 is 16 amino acids. CDR3 loop: CASSVVLAGSGDTQYF. CDR3 coding DNA: TGTGCCAGCAGCGTAGTGCTAGCGGGGAGTGGGGATACGCAGTATTTT.

The CDR3 protein is CASSLYGGRDNEKLFF. The CDR3 nucleotides read TGCGCCAGCAGCTTGTACGGGGGGCGAGATAATGAAAAACTGTTTTTT. The V call is TRBV5-1, the J call TRBJ1-4, with D possibly matching TRBD1 (6 bases). The CDR3 is made up of 16 amino acids. Germline CDR1 and CDR2: SGHRS and YFSETQ. The V end was cut by 1 base, the J end by 4 bases, with 14 bases between.

J is TRBJ2-7 and V is TRBV7-8; D is possibly TRBD2 (5 bases). Germline values: CDR1 SGHVS, CDR2 FQNEAQ. This CDR3 contains 12 residues. Trimming took 5 bases from V and 6 from J, leaving 11 bases between them. CDR3 sequence (DNA): TGTGCCAGCAGCCTAATAGGGAGCGAGCAGTACTTC. It encodes CASSLIGSEQYF.

The chain recombines TRBV10-3 with TRBJ1-2, with TRBD1 matching over 7 bases. The CDR3 length is 15 residues. Per the germline V gene, CDR1 is ENHRY and CDR2 is SYGVKD. With V trimmed by 2 bases and J by 4 bases, 7 bases remained unmatched. The CDR3 loop is CAISEASQGGYGYTF. The DNA of the CDR3 is TGTGCCATCAGTGAGGCCTCTCAGGGGGGCTATGGCTACACCTTC.

As regards this clone: This may stem from a read error, because a much larger clone lies one nucleotide away. CDR3: CASSLTGAGANVLTF. CDR3 nucleotides: TGTGCCAGCAGCCTTACAGGGGCTGGGGCCAACGTCCTGACTTTC. This rearrangement joins TRBV3-1 (or the pseudogene TRBV3-2) to TRBJ2-6, with 7 nucleotides matching TRBD1. The CDR3 spans 15 residues. Per germline, CDR1 LGHDT and CDR2 YNNKEL (reference sequence). V was pared by 4 bases and J by 2 bases, with 2 bases of the junction left unmatched.

The sample holds a few counts of this clone. The rearrangement links TRBV19 to TRBJ1-5; TRBD1 aligns across 9 bases. With 7 bases clipped from V and 1 base from J, the junction kept 11 bases outside the gene matches. Germline V gene lookup returns CDR1 LNHDA and CDR2 SQIVND (reference sequence). CDR3 length: 17 amino acids. CDR3 DNA: TGTGCCAGTAAGGACAGGGGAGTGCGGGCCAGCAATCAGCCCCAGCATTTT. Encoded protein: CASKDRGVRASNQPQHF.

The genes are TRBV9 and TRBJ2-3; TRBD2 matches at 9 bases. J was trimmed by 0 bases and V by 2 bases; bases with no gene match: 7. CDR3 size: 17 residues. The V gene's germline CDR1 is SGDLS and CDR2 YYNGEE. CDR3 amino acids: CASSVSLAGSSTDTQYF. DNA for the CDR3: TGTGCCAGCAGCGTGAGTCTAGCGGGATCTAGCACAGATACGCAGTATTTT. Variable domain in full (rest from reference TRBV9 and TRBJ2-3): DSGVTQTPKHLITATGQRVTLRCSPRSGDLSVYWYQQSLDQGLQFLIQYYNGEERAKGNILERFSAQQFPDLHSELNLSSLELGDSALYFCASSVSLAGSSTDTQYFGPGTRLTVL.